A single sample gave rise to the 19 T cell receptor beta chains below, sequenced in a study of blood T cell repertoires in COVID-19. The data were produced by immunoSEQ multiplex PCR, yet TCRdb's version contains in-frame clones alone and is incomplete. The top ten clones hold less than 2% of a sample with about 55,000 clones, 75% to 90% of them seen once. Sequencing input: peripheral blood. These receptors all stem from a woman in her fifties or sixties with acute or convalescent COVID-19.

The genes are TRBV5-6 and TRBJ1-1; D gene uncertain. V lost 1 base and J 4 bases, leaving 8 bases between the germline ends. This CDR3 is 13 amino acids long. Germline CDR1 reads SGHDT; CDR2 reads YYEEEE. CDR3 residues: CASSLLPGTEAFF. DNA for the CDR3: TGTGCCAGCAGCTTGTTACCCGGCACTGAAGCTTTCTTT.

This clone was seen a single time. The chain joins TRBV27 to TRBJ2-7; 12 nucleotides line up with TRBD2. V dropped 6 bases and J dropped 0; count of bases not matched to a gene: 9. Germline CDR1 and CDR2: MNHEY and SMNVEV (reference sequence). The CDR3 loop spans 17 amino acids. Written as DNA, the CDR3 is TGTGCCAGCAGCCCCAAACTAGCGGGAGGTAGCTCCTACGAGCAGTACTTC. As protein: CASSPKLAGGSSYEQYF.

This chain connects TRBV11-2 to TRBJ1-5; TRBD1 matches 10 bases. The germline V gene encodes CDR1 SGHAT and CDR2 FQNNGV. The ends lost 5 bases at V and 4 bases at J; junction bases unmatched: 8. The CDR3 length is 16 residues. The CDR3, as DNA: TGTGCCAGCAGCCCAAGGACAGGGGGGGGGAATCAGCCCCAGCATTTT. It yields the protein CASSPRTGGGNQPQHF.

V and J are TRBV5-1 and TRBJ1-2, with 8 bases lining up with TRBD1. There are 14 residues in the CDR3. Germline CDR1 and CDR2: SGHRS and YFSETQ. Unmatched junction bases numbered 5, after V lost 4 bases and J lost 3 bases. The CDR3 region has the DNA TGCGCCAGCAGCCCGCAGGGGGCTGACTATGGCTACACCTTC. This sequence encodes CASSPQGADYGYTF.

The chain uses TRBV25-1 and TRBJ1-4; 10 nucleotides align to TRBD1. There are 16 residues in the CDR3. The germline gives CDR1 MGHDK, CDR2 SYGVNS. V lost 1 base, J lost 8 bases, and 7 bases stayed unmatched. The CDR3 nucleotides are TGTGCCAGCAGTGAATGGGGTGGGACAGGGGACGAAAAACTGTTTTTT. The encoded protein is CASSEWGGTGDEKLFF.

The chain employs TRBV19 and TRBJ2-4, with 9 bases identical to TRBD1. CDR1 and CDR2 (germline): LNHDA, SQIVND (reference sequence). This CDR3 comprises 15 residues. V was pared by 4 bases and J by 3 bases, with 4 bases of the junction left unmatched. In DNA, the CDR3 is TGTGCCAGTAGTACCGGGACAGGGTACAAAAACATTCAGTACTTC. Translated: CASSTGTGYKNIQYF.

The gene calls are TRBV29-1 and TRBJ2-2, with TRBD1 identical over 9 bases. The CDR3 is 15 residues long. CDR1 and CDR2 from the germline V gene are SQVTM and ANQGSEA. V trimming: 5 bases; J trimming: 5 bases; junction bases outside the gene matches: 9. The CDR3 here is CSVRDRDVRTGELFF. CDR3 DNA: TGCAGCGTTCGGGACAGGGATGTTCGGACCGGGGAGCTGTTTTTT.

The chain is built from TRBV19 and TRBJ2-7, with D maybe TRBD2 (6 bases). Trimming pared 5 bases from V and 0 bases from J, leaving 14 bases between. The CDR3 sequence is 15 residues long. Per the germline V gene, CDR1 is LNHDA and CDR2 is SQIVND (reference sequence). The CDR3 nucleotides read TGTGCCAGTAGTGTCGCGGACGGGAGCTCCTACGAGCAGTACTTC. Its protein product is CASSVADGSSYEQYF.

The gene calls are TRBV15 and TRBJ2-1, with 15 positions matching TRBD2. The CDR3 spans 21 residues. The V and J ends lost 4 bases and 1 base, in that order; junction bases with no gene match: 14. Per germline, CDR1 LNHNV and CDR2 YYDKDF (reference sequence). The CDR3 spells CATSKSPGTSGGQISYNEQFF. The CDR3 nucleotides are TGTGCCACCAGCAAAAGTCCCGGGACTAGCGGGGGGCAGATATCCTACAATGAGCAGTTCTTC.

The count of this clone is one. V and J are TRBV28 and TRBJ1-6; 7 bases align to TRBD1. There are 15 residues in the CDR3. V trimming: 8 bases; J trimming: 4 bases; junction bases outside the gene matches: 8. CDR1 and CDR2 from the germline V gene are MDHEN and SYDVKM. The CDR3 loop reads CASLTGIGYNSPLHF. The CDR3 coding sequence is TGTGCCAGCCTGACAGGGATTGGGTATAATTCACCCCTCCACTTT.

The rearrangement uses TRBV30 and TRBJ1-6, with TRBD1 matching 8 bases. This CDR3 is built from 14 residues. From germline, CDR1 is GTSNPN and CDR2 SVGIG (reference sequence). The V and J ends lost 2 bases and 10 bases, in that order; junction bases with no gene match: 7. CDR3 bases: TGTGCCTGGAGTCAAACCTCAGGGGGCTCACCCCTCCACTTT. Protein product: CAWSQTSGGSPLHF.

This chain connects TRBV5-8 to TRBJ1-6, with 10 bases that match TRBD1. V dropped 4 bases and J dropped 10; count of bases not matched to a gene: 8. Looked up from germline, CDR1 is SGHTS and CDR2 is YDEGEE. The CDR3 is 15 amino acids. CDR3: CASSQGQGTRSPLHF. DNA for the CDR3: TGTGCCAGCAGCCAGGGACAGGGGACTCGCTCACCCCTCCACTTT.

V usage is TRBV28 and J usage is TRBJ1-5, with 9 bases lining up with TRBD1. Looked up from germline, CDR1 is MDHEN and CDR2 is SYDVKM. The CDR3 length is 20 residues. V lost 6 bases, J lost 4 bases, and 22 bases stayed unmatched. CDR3 loop: CASSPLRTGVFSKVNQPQHF. The CDR3 DNA follows: TGTGCCAGCAGCCCCCTCAGGACAGGGGTTTTTTCAAAGGTTAATCAGCCCCAGCATTTT. The full variable domain, rest sourced from reference TRBV28 and TRBJ1-5, is DVKVTQSSRYLVKRTGEKVFLECVQDMDHENMFWYRQDPGLGLRLIYFSYDVKMKEKGDIPEGYSVSREKKERFSLILESASTNQTSMYLCASSPLRTGVFSKVNQPQHFGDGTRLSIL.

The J gene is TRBJ1-4, the V gene TRBV5-1, with D tentatively TRBD1 (6 bases). From germline, CDR1 is SGHRS and CDR2 YFSETQ. This CDR3 spans 15 amino acids. V was pared by 3 bases and J by 4 bases, with 13 bases between. CDR3 DNA sequence: TGCGCCAGCAGCTCAACGACAGGCGGTAATGAAAAACTGTTTTTT. Its translation: CASSSTTGGNEKLFF.

This chain connects TRBV11-2 to TRBJ2-7, with no clear D. This CDR3 contains 14 residues. Trimming pared 0 bases from V and 4 bases from J, leaving 10 bases between. Germline V lookup: CDR1 SGHAT, CDR2 FQNNGV. The DNA for the CDR3 is TGTGCCAGCAGCTTAGATAAGGTCGGGTACGAGCAGTACTTC. Its protein product is CASSLDKVGYEQYF.

The V call is TRBV27, the J call TRBJ1-1; D possibly corresponds to TRBD1 (6 bases). V was pared by 2 bases and J by 0 bases, with 16 bases between. CDR1 is MNHEY, CDR2 SMNVEV, per germline (reference sequence). The CDR3 covers 17 residues. CDR3: CASSLISDRYMNTEAFF. The CDR3 region has the DNA TGTGCCAGCAGTTTAATCTCCGACAGGTACATGAACACTGAAGCTTTCTTT.

On this clone itself: This same CDR3 is encoded by further DNA sequences in the sample. This rearrangement joins TRBV5-1 to TRBJ2-7; 7 bases are shared with TRBD1. V shed 2 bases and J 2 bases; nucleotides not matched to a gene: 4. CDR1 is SGHRS and CDR2 is YFSETQ in the germline V gene. The CDR3 runs 14 residues. The CDR3 nucleotides read TGCGCCAGCAGCTTAGGGCAGGGGGCCTACGAGCAGTACTTC. It codes for CASSLGQGAYEQYF.

Only one count was recorded for this clone. The V call is TRBV6-5, the J call TRBJ2-1; 8 nucleotides line up with TRBD2. Germline V CDR1 and CDR2: MNHEY, SVGAGI. This CDR3 contains 15 residues. J lost 3 bases, V lost 4 bases, and 5 bases had no gene match. The CDR3 bases are TGTGCCAGCAGTTTTGGGACTAGAGGCTACAATGAGCAGTTCTTC. Translation gives CASSFGTRGYNEQFF.

The chain couples TRBV3-1 (or the pseudogene TRBV3-2) to TRBJ1-5; tentative D call: TRBD1 (6 bases). CDR1 LGHDT and CDR2 YNNKEL come from the germline V gene (reference sequence). This CDR3 spans 14 amino acids. V was trimmed by 4 bases and J by 7 bases, leaving 14 bases between them. CDR3 sequence reads: CASSPQQGGQPQHF. As DNA, the CDR3 is TGTGCCAGCAGCCCCCAACAGGGCGGGCAGCCCCAGCATTTT.